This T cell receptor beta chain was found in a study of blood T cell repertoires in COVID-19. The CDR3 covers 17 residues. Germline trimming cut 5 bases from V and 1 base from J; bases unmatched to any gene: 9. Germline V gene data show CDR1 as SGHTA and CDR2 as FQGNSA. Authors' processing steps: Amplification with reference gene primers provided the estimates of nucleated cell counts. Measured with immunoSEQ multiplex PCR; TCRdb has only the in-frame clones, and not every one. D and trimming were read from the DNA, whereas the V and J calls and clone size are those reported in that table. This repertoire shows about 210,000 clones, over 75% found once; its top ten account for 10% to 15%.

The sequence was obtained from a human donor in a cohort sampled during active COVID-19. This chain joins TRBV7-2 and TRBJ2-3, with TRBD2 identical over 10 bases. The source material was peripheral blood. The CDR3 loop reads CASSLRSGRAGTDTQYF. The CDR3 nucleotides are TGTGCCAGCAGCCTTCGAAGCGGGAGGGCCGGCACAGATACGCAGTATTTT.